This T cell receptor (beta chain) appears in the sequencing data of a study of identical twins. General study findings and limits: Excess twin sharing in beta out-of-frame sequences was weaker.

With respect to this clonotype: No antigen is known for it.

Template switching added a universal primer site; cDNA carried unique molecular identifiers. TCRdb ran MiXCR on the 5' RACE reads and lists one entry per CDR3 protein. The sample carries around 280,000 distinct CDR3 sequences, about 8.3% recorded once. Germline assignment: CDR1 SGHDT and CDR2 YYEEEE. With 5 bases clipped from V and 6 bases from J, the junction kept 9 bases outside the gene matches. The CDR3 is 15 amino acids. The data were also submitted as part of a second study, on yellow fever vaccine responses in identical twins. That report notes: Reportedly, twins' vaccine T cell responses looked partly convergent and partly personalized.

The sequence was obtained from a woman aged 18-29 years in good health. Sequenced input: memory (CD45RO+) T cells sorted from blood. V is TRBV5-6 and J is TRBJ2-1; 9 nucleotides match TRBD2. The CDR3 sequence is CASRRRLAGPNEQFF. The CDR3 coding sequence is TGTGCCAGCAGACGAAGGCTAGCGGGACCCAATGAGCAGTTCTTC.